This T cell receptor (beta chain) comes out of a study of early T cells in non-severe SARS-CoV-2 infection. From the 5' RACE reads, TCRdb called clonotypes with MiXCR, one entry per CDR3 protein. The sample includes some 40,000 distinct CDR3 sequences, around 4.6% of them seen just once. This clonotype appeared many times. The sequencing input was whole blood. The clonotype comes from an adult who was a healthcare worker with PCR-confirmed SARS-CoV-2 infection or an uninfected control (not recorded which).

The CDR3 loop is CASSQDWSSLHF. CDR3 DNA sequence: TGCGCCAGCAGCCAAGATTGGTCGTCCCTCCACTTT. The chain combines TRBV4-1 with TRBJ1-6; D unclear. Germline CDR1 is MGHRA and CDR2 is YSYEKL. The ends were cut back, 0 bases at V and 14 bases at J, with 8 bases in the middle. This CDR3 contains 12 residues.